This T cell receptor (beta chain) was retrieved from a study of T cell changes during pregnancy in multiple sclerosis. Only in-frame clones appear in the TCRdb table, and some are missing; sequencing was by immunoSEQ multiplex PCR. In the table there are tens of thousands of clones, around 92% of which are singletons. Germline V gene data show CDR1 as MDHEN and CDR2 as SYDVKM. V lost 5 bases and J lost 5, with 13 bases in between. CDR3 size: 14 residues. The clonotype comes from a female donor with multiple sclerosis, enrolled in a pregnancy study. The chain is built from TRBV28 and TRBJ1-5; D remains unclear. The sequences come from CD4+ T cells from peripheral blood mononuclear cells, collected after pregnancy. As DNA, the CDR3 is TGTGCCAGCAGTCCCCCGAGCAGGTATCAGCCCCAGCATTTT. Its protein is CASSPPSRYQPQHF.